This TCR beta chain stems from a study of cytomegalovirus exposure and HLA in healthy donors. Points from the study as a whole: Immune exposure was documented only through CMV serostatus. As confirmed in vitro, a few CMV-associated chains were specific for CMV antigens. Roughly uniform sequencing depth across donors was assumed, possibly incorrectly. A few V segments could not be told apart, such as TRBV6-2 and TRBV6-3, and were left out.

The PCR ran on 60 Vbeta and 13 Jbeta primers. Profiled with immunoSEQ multiplex PCR; TCRdb holds only in-frame clones, not every one. The sample carries roughly 100,000 clones, 78% recorded once. Concerning this clone: What it binds is unknown.

Trimming removed 0 bases from V and 0 bases from J, with 9 bases in between. Looked up from germline, CDR1 is LGHNA and CDR2 is YNFKEQ. The CDR3 runs to 16 residues. V is TRBV4-2 and J is TRBJ2-1; TRBD2 is a possible D gene (6 bases). Sequenced material: PBMCs. This TCR was recovered from a woman in her thirties or forties in good health and CMV-seronegative. For the CDR3, the DNA is TGTGCCAGCAGCCAAGAAGCGACTAGCTCCTACAATGAGCAGTTCTTC. The encoded protein is CASSQEATSSYNEQFF.